The 10 T cell receptor beta chains reported below all come from one sample, sequenced in a study of blood T cell repertoires in COVID-19. Method: immunoSEQ multiplex PCR; TCRdb's copy keeps in-frame clones and lacks some. The top ten hold 10% to 15% of the sample, which has fewer than 300,000 clones, roughly 90% seen once. The sequenced material came from peripheral blood. The receptors originated from a woman aged 25 to 39 with COVID-19, enrolled during active disease.

This sequence joins TRBV3-1 (or the pseudogene TRBV3-2) and TRBJ2-3, with 10 bases fitting TRBD1. Germline V gene sequence: CDR1 LGHDT, CDR2 YNNKEL (reference sequence). The junction had 11 bases not matched to a gene; V was cut back by 4 bases and J by 7 bases. This CDR3 comprises 16 residues. CDR3 DNA: TGTGCCAGCAGCCTCAAACCGGGACAGGGGATTTATACGCAGTATTTT. Protein: CASSLKPGQGIYTQYF.

The V and J genes are TRBV9 and TRBJ2-7; 11 nucleotides align to TRBD2. V was clipped by 0 bases and J by 4 bases; unmatched bases: 3. The CDR3 sequence is 15 residues long. CDR1 is SGDLS, CDR2 YYNGEE, per germline. CDR3 nucleotides: TGTGCCAGCAGCGTAGGGGGACTAGCGGCTTACGAGCAGTACTTC. It codes for CASSVGGLAAYEQYF.

The genes are TRBV5-4 and TRBJ1-2, with 10 bases that match TRBD1. CDR1 is SGHNT and CDR2 is YYREEE in the germline V gene (reference sequence). This CDR3 has 16 residues. V gave up 5 bases and J gave up 2 bases; unmatched junction bases: 9. The CDR3 is CASRPGTGEANYGYTF. For the CDR3, the DNA is TGTGCCAGCAGACCCGGGACAGGGGAAGCCAACTATGGCTACACCTTC.

V is TRBV5-6 and J is TRBJ2-2; D remains unclear. V lost 0 bases, J lost 2 bases, and 8 bases lay in between. Germline V gene sequence: CDR1 SGHDT, CDR2 YYEEEE. This CDR3 is 15 amino acids long. CDR3 DNA sequence: TGTGCCAGCAGCTTGGGACATCGAAACACCGGGGAGCTGTTTTTT. Translating gives CASSLGHRNTGELFF.

The chain links TRBV23-1 to TRBJ2-7; a weak D match, TRBD2 (6 bases). TRBV23-1 is treated as an ORF (open reading frame) with a function not yet certain. There are 15 residues in the CDR3. Between the trimmed V and J ends, which lost 0 bases and 0 bases, there was a span of 9 bases. The CDR3 region is CASSQSGGISYEQYF. The CDR3 DNA reads TGCGCCAGCAGTCAATCGGGCGGGATCTCCTACGAGCAGTACTTC.

V usage is TRBV11-2 and J usage is TRBJ1-4; D remains unclear. The V end was cut by 2 bases, the J end by 2 bases, with 6 bases between. In germline, CDR1 is SGHAT, CDR2 FQNNGV. There are 14 residues in the CDR3. The CDR3 sequence is CASSLLRTNEKLFF. CDR3 in DNA: TGTGCCAGCAGCTTACTGAGGACTAATGAAAAACTGTTTTTT.

This clone was observed a few times. J is TRBJ2-1 and V is TRBV14; 12 bases are shared with TRBD2. This CDR3 has 16 residues. CDR1 and CDR2 from the germline V gene are SGHDN and FVKESK. The ends lost 0 bases at V and 7 bases at J; junction bases unmatched: 4. The CDR3 spells CASSQELAGGMNEQFF. The CDR3 DNA sequence: TGTGCCAGCAGCCAAGAACTAGCGGGGGGTATGAATGAGCAGTTCTTC.

The V and J genes are TRBV5-6 and TRBJ2-7; D call uncertain. V lost 4 bases, J lost 2 bases, and 4 bases lay in between. This CDR3 contains 11 residues. The germline V gene has CDR1 SGHDT and CDR2 YYEEEE. CDR3 loop: CASSHAYEQYF. The CDR3 DNA reads TGTGCCAGCAGCCATGCCTACGAGCAGTACTTC.

This clone turned up a few times. One end of the junction is discordant with germline, which a read error may explain. The chain employs TRBV2 and TRBJ2-1; TRBD2 matches at 8 bases. The CDR3 has 15 residues. CDR1 is SNHLY, CDR2 FYNNEI, per germline. The CDR3 is CASSEALTIGLASVF. The CDR3 nucleotides read TGTGCCAGCAGTGAAGCGCTTACCATTGGACTAGCTTCAGTCTTC.

The chain carries TRBV5-4 and TRBJ2-1; 9 bases map to TRBD1. The J segment lost 4 bases and the V segment lost 4 bases, leaving 6 bases of the junction unmatched. The germline CDR1 and CDR2 sequences are SGHNT and YYREEE (reference sequence). The CDR3 sequence is 15 residues long. CDR3 amino acids: CASSRTGDTYNEQFF. CDR3 bases: TGTGCCAGCAGCCGGACAGGGGATACTTACAATGAGCAGTTCTTC.